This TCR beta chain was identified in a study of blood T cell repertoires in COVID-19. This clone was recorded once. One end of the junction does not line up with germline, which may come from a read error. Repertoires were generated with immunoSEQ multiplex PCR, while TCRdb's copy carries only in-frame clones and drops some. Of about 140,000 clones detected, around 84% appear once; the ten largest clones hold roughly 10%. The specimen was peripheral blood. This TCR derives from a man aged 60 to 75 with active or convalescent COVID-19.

In DNA form, the CDR3 reads TGTGCTAGCAGCGCCGGGGGTGCAACTAATGAAAAACTGTTTTTT. Translated: CASSAGGATNEKLFF. The chain couples TRBV7-7 to TRBJ1-4, with D perhaps matching TRBD1 (5 bases). The length of the CDR3 is 15 residues. Germline V gene sequence: CDR1 SSHAT, CDR2 FNYEAQ (reference sequence).